The next 26 T cell receptor beta chains were all read from a single sample in a study of vaccination effects on CD4 cells after COVID-19. Peptide-pool stimulation followed by sequencing identified expanded antigen-specific CD4+ clonotypes in the ViraFEST assay. Following 10 days of culture, CD4+ T cells were isolated. The vaccine given was either BNT162b2 or mRNA-1273, in two doses. Their antigen targets remain unknown. Only in-frame clones appear in the TCRdb table, and some are missing; sequencing was by immunoSEQ multiplex PCR. The profile shows approximately 74,000 clones, around four fifths of them singletons. Here the sequenced sample was CD4+ T cells from PBMCs cultured with HCoV-OC43 spike peptides, taken after COVID-19 vaccination. Subset given: HCoV-OC43 spike overlapping peptide pool stimulation. These receptors were obtained from a human donor who received a COVID-19 vaccine.

The genes are TRBV7-8 and TRBJ2-7; 7 bases map to TRBD1. The J segment lost 6 bases and the V segment lost 5 bases, leaving 4 bases of the junction unmatched. This CDR3 is 12 amino acids long. CDR1 is SGHVS and CDR2 is FQNEAQ in the germline V gene. CDR3 nucleotides: TGTGCCAGCAGCAACAGGGGCCGCGAGCAGTACGTC. Its translation: CASSNRGREQYV.

The V and J genes are TRBV9 and TRBJ2-2; D ambiguous. Germline CDR1 reads SGDLS; CDR2 reads YYNGEE. With 0 bases removed from V and 1 base from J, the gap between germline ends came to 10 bases. The CDR3 has 16 residues. The CDR3 loop is CASSVAGGGNTGELFF. The DNA for the CDR3 is TGTGCCAGCAGCGTAGCGGGTGGCGGGAACACCGGGGAGCTGTTTTTT.

This clone was seen a few times. V is TRBV11-2 and J is TRBJ1-3, with 8 bases matching TRBD1. J was trimmed by 1 base and V by 4 bases; bases with no gene match: 6. The length of the CDR3 is 16 residues. Germline CDR1 is SGHAT and CDR2 is FQNNGV. The CDR3 DNA follows: TGTGCCAGCAGCTCCTTCTGGACAGGGTCTGGAAACACCATATATTTT. Protein: CASSSFWTGSGNTIYF.

V is TRBV6-5 and J is TRBJ2-1; unclear D gene. CDR3 length: 13 amino acids. Trimming shortened V by 6 bases and J by 4 bases, and 10 bases separated the two germline ends. Germline lookup yields CDR1 MNHEY and CDR2 SVGAGI. CDR3 region: CASRFGGYNEQFF. In DNA, the CDR3 is TGTGCCAGCAGGTTCGGCGGATACAATGAGCAGTTCTTC.

J is TRBJ2-2 and V is TRBV3-1 (or the pseudogene TRBV3-2); 7 nucleotides align to TRBD2. V was clipped by 4 bases and J by 7 bases; unmatched bases: 6. Looked up from germline, CDR1 is LGHDT and CDR2 is YNNKEL (reference sequence). The CDR3 extends over 14 amino acids. CDR3 bases: TGTGCCAGCAGCCGTCGGGGGGTTCGCGGGGAGCTGTTTTTT. It encodes CASSRRGVRGELFF.

V is TRBV10-2 and J is TRBJ1-6; no firm D call. Trimming took off 3 bases at V and 10 bases at J, with 16 bases between the two ends. This CDR3 spans 15 amino acids. CDR1 WSHSY and CDR2 SAAADI come from the germline V gene. The CDR3 reads CASSDREPLWSPLHF. The CDR3 DNA is TGCGCCAGCAGTGATAGGGAGCCATTGTGGTCACCCCTCCACTTT.

The V call is TRBV21-1, the J call TRBJ2-2; TRBD2 is the table's D call and was not checked against the DNA. TRBV21-1 is given as a pseudogene. The CDR3 spans 16 residues. This chain's CDR3 is CASSKGRGGGPGELFF. CDR3 sequence (DNA): TGTGCCAGCAGCAAAGGTAGAGGAGGAGGCCCCGGGGAGCTGTTTTTT.

This chain uses TRBV6-2 or TRBV6-3 with TRBJ2-1, with 7 positions matching TRBD1. CDR1 is MNHEY and CDR2 is SVGEGT in the germline V gene. Trimming cost V 6 bases and J 5 bases; bases outside gene matches: 13. This CDR3 has 16 amino acids. The CDR3 bases are TGTGCCAGCAGACCTCCGGGACAGAGACAAAACAATGAGCAGTTCTTC. The encoded protein is CASRPPGQRQNNEQFF.

The rearrangement links TRBV28 to TRBJ1-3; D possibly corresponds to TRBD1 (6 bases). CDR3 length equals 15 residues. Germline CDR1 MDHEN, CDR2 SYDVKM. Between the trimmed V and J ends, which lost 5 bases and 2 bases, there was a span of 13 bases. The CDR3 nucleotides read TGTGCCAGCAGTCCTACAGGGATCGCTGGAAACACCATATATTTT. It yields the protein CASSPTGIAGNTIYF.

This clone was counted between two and nine times. The chain couples TRBV10-1 to TRBJ2-5; 10 bases line up with TRBD2. The germline gives CDR1 WNHNN, CDR2 SYGVQD (reference sequence). This CDR3 spans 15 amino acids. J lost 2 bases, V lost 10 bases, and 10 bases had no gene match. CDR3 DNA: TGCGCCACTTACGCAGGACTAGCGGTACAAGAGACCCAGTACTTC. Translation gives CATYAGLAVQETQYF.

This clone turned up a few times. V and J are TRBV3-1 (or the pseudogene TRBV3-2) and TRBJ2-6; TRBD1 agrees at 7 bases. The CDR3 is made up of 15 amino acids. The V segment lost 4 bases and the J segment 2 bases; nucleotides outside the gene matches: 2. CDR1 is LGHDT and CDR2 is YNNKEL in the germline V gene (reference sequence). Here the CDR3 DNA reads TGTGCCAGCAGCCCTGACAGGGCTGGGGCCAACGTCCTGACTTTC. Translation: CASSPDRAGANVLTF.

This clone was observed a few times. The rearrangement uses TRBV24-1 and TRBJ2-2, with a weak D call TRBD2 (6 bases). The CDR3 runs 14 residues. Germline V gene data show CDR1 as KGHDR and CDR2 as SFDVKD. Trimming stripped 6 bases from V and 4 bases from J, with 11 bases between. CDR3 region: CATSNPAGTGELFF. The CDR3 coding sequence is TGTGCCACCAGTAACCCAGCGGGCACCGGGGAGCTGTTTTTT.

The chain has TRBV7-8 and TRBJ1-5, with D uncertain. V was pared by 0 bases and J by 0 bases, with 3 bases between. There are 14 residues in the CDR3. Germline values: CDR1 SGHVS, CDR2 FQNEAQ. This chain's CDR3 is CASSLAVSNQPQHF. The CDR3 nucleotides are TGTGCCAGCAGCTTAGCAGTTAGCAATCAGCCCCAGCATTTT. The full variable domain, in which reference TRBV7-8 and TRBJ1-5 provide the parts outside the CDR3, is GAGVSQSPRYKVAKRGQDVALRCDPISGHVSLFWYQQALGQGPEFLTYFQNEAQLDKSGLPSDRFFAERPEGSVSTLKIQRTQQEDSAVYLCASSLAVSNQPQHFGDGTRLSIL.

The genes are TRBV7-3 and TRBJ2-1, with 12 bases fitting TRBD2. Germline trimming cut 3 bases from V and 8 bases from J; bases unmatched to any gene: 8. Germline V gene data show CDR1 as SGHTA and CDR2 as FQGTGA. The CDR3 contains 16 residues. Here the CDR3 DNA reads TGTGCCAGCAGCTTGGCTAGCGGGGGGGCGGGATATGAGCAGTTCTTC. Amino acid sequence: CASSLASGGAGYEQFF.

The V gene is TRBV7-2, the J gene TRBJ1-5; D is unresolved. This CDR3 is built from 16 residues. V was clipped by 2 bases and J by 7 bases, with 18 bases between them. Germline CDR1 SGHTA, CDR2 FQGNSA. CDR3 DNA: TGTGCCAGCAGCTTAACGGCCTCTGGAATCGGGCAGCCCCAGCATTTT. Translated, it gives CASSLTASGIGQPQHF.

DNA of the CDR3: TGTGCCAGCAGCTCCCGGACGCAGTACAATGAGCAGTTCTTC. This encodes CASSSRTQYNEQFF. V usage is TRBV7-3 and J usage is TRBJ2-1, with D unresolved. Germline-derived CDR1 and CDR2 are SGHTA and FQGTGA. The CDR3 runs 14 residues. Trimming cost V 4 bases and J 4 bases, with 11 bases left between them.

The J gene is TRBJ2-7, the V gene TRBV28, with D tentatively TRBD2 (6 bases). The germline CDR1 and CDR2 sequences are MDHEN and SYDVKM. V was cut by 3 bases and J by 0 bases, with 6 bases left in between. This CDR3 contains 13 residues. DNA for the CDR3: TGTGCCAGCAGTTTCGGGAGCTCCTACGAGCAGTACGTC. It translates to CASSFGSSYEQYV.

This chain joins TRBV15 and TRBJ1-1, with TRBD1 matching over 9 bases. The CDR3 covers 15 residues. From germline, CDR1 is LNHNV and CDR2 YYDKDF (reference sequence). Losses at the gene ends were 1 base for V and 2 bases for J; bases not matched to a gene: 2. The CDR3 DNA follows: TGTGCCACCAGCAGAGGGGACAGGGAAAACACTGAAGCTTTCTTT. As protein: CATSRGDRENTEAFF.

This clone has just a few counts. The CDR3 sequence is CASSPGQGQPQHF. The CDR3 bases are TGTGCCAGCTCACCCGGACAGGGTCAGCCCCAGCATTTT. The chain has TRBV18 and TRBJ1-5; the match to TRBD1 covers 8 bases. Trimming took 3 bases from V and 6 from J; bases not matched to a gene: 1. Germline CDR1 reads KGHSH; CDR2 reads LQKENI. This CDR3 comprises 13 residues.

This chain connects TRBV5-1 to TRBJ1-6; the match to TRBD1 covers 9 bases. V gave up 4 bases and J gave up 9 bases; unmatched junction bases: 8. CDR1 and CDR2 (germline): SGHRS, YFSETQ. The CDR3 has 15 amino acids. The CDR3 bases are TGCGCCAGCAGCGACACCCGGGACAGGGTTTCACCCCTCCACTTT. This sequence encodes CASSDTRDRVSPLHF.

The genes are TRBV5-1 and TRBJ1-4; D call uncertain. V was trimmed by 4 bases and J by 8 bases, leaving 18 bases between them. The CDR3 loop spans 15 amino acids. Germline V gene sequence: CDR1 SGHRS, CDR2 YFSETQ. The CDR3 bases are TGCGCCAGCAGCCCAAGCCCCGGGGAGGAGGAAAAACTGTTTTTT. Amino acid sequence: CASSPSPGEEEKLFF.

The V gene is TRBV29-1, the J gene TRBJ2-3; no firm D call. Per the germline V gene, CDR1 is SQVTM and CDR2 is ANQGSEA. This CDR3 has 13 amino acids. The V end was cut by 1 base, the J end by 0 bases, with 5 bases between. The CDR3 loop reads CSVEVGSTDTQYF. For the CDR3, the DNA is TGCAGCGTTGAAGTGGGTAGCACAGATACGCAGTATTTT.

CDR3 DNA: TGTGCCAGCAGCTTAGGGCAGGGGGTACAGCGTGACCACACCTTC. Protein product: CASSLGQGVQRDHTF. The V call is TRBV7-9, the J call TRBJ1-2; the match to TRBD1 covers 7 bases. The V segment lost 1 base and the J segment 12 bases; nucleotides outside the gene matches: 14. The CDR3 extends over 15 amino acids. The germline V gene encodes CDR1 SEHNR and CDR2 FQNEAQ (reference sequence).

This chain links TRBV5-1 with TRBJ2-1; TRBD2 matches 10 bases. The trim removed 0 bases at V and 10 bases at J, leaving 7 bases unmatched. This CDR3 has 15 residues. Germline CDR1 SGHRS, CDR2 YFSETQ. The CDR3 spells CASSLVASGGIEQFF. The CDR3 DNA follows: TGCGCCAGCAGCTTGGTGGCTAGCGGGGGCATCGAGCAGTTCTTC.

V is TRBV12-2 and J is TRBJ2-7; the table's D call, TRBD2, was not checked against the DNA. TRBV12-2 is marked as a pseudogene. This CDR3 has 15 amino acids. The CDR3 sequence: CASRLIREISYEQYV. CDR3 DNA sequence: TGTGCAAGTCGCTTAATCCGAGAAATATCCTACGAGCAGTACGTC.

This chain links TRBV5-6 with TRBJ2-5; D could derive from TRBD1 or TRBD2 (6 bases each). The V end lost 0 bases, the J end lost 1 base, and 10 bases lay between the germline ends. The CDR3 totals 15 residues. CDR1 is SGHDT and CDR2 is YYEEEE in the germline V gene. CDR3 sequence reads: CASSLAPGAQETQYF. The CDR3 coding sequence is TGTGCCAGCAGCTTGGCCCCGGGGGCCCAAGAGACCCAGTACTTC.